Following are 15 T cell receptor beta chains from one sample sequenced in a study of T cells in Graves' hyperthyroidism and ophthalmopathy. TCR beta CDR3 sequences were amplified from RNA transcripts. The HTBI primer set drove a first-round RT-PCR of the TCR CDR3. TCRdb redid the calling of the multiplex PCR reads with MiXCR, one entry per CDR3 protein. In the table there are around 690,000 distinct CDR3 sequences, around 15% of which are singletons. The sequenced sample consisted of blood. The receptors were sampled from a man in his forties or fifties with Graves' hyperthyroidism.

This clonotype occurred many times. The V gene is TRBV12-3 or TRBV12-4, the J gene TRBJ1-5; the match to TRBD1 covers 9 bases. The CDR3 has 14 residues. Unmatched junction bases numbered 2, after V lost 4 bases and J lost 4 bases. The CDR3 DNA is TGTGCCAGCAGTTGGACAGGGGAAAATCAGCCCCAGCATTTT. Encoded protein: CASSWTGENQPQHF.

The table lists this clonotype with a few counts. The rearrangement joins TRBV18 to TRBJ2-5; 11 nucleotides align to TRBD2. This CDR3 has 19 residues. V lost 4 bases to trimming and J lost 0 bases; unmatched junction nucleotides: 13. CDR1 and CDR2 (germline): KGHSH, LQKENI. The CDR3 DNA is TGTGCCAGCTCACTCAACAAAGGATTAGCGGGAGGGGACCAAGAGACCCAGTACTTC. Translation gives CASSLNKGLAGGDQETQYF.

The chain recombines TRBV7-2 with TRBJ2-5; D is perhaps TRBD2 (7 bases). Trimming cost V 0 bases and J 11 bases, with 34 bases left between them. Looked up from germline, CDR1 is SGHTA and CDR2 is FQGNSA. The CDR3 has 20 amino acids. The CDR3 loop is CASSLAGGTKWPQYQESQYF. The CDR3 nucleotides are TGTGCCAGCAGCTTAGCGGGGGGGACAAAATGGCCCCAGTATCAAGAGTCGCAGTACTTC.

This clonotype showed up just a few times. CDR3 in amino acids: CASSQDNGSSEEQYF. DNA for the CDR3: TGCGCCAGCAGCCAAGATAACGGGTCCTCCGAAGAGCAGTACTTC. The rearrangement joins TRBV4-3 to TRBJ2-7; D gene uncertain. Germline lookup yields CDR1 LGHNA and CDR2 YSLEER. Trimming cost V 0 bases and J 7 bases, with 16 bases left between them. CDR3 length: 15 residues.

In its sample, this clonotype was seen many times. This chain joins TRBV10-3 and TRBJ2-1; 10 nucleotides line up with TRBD2. V shed 3 bases, J shed 0 bases, and the junction held 11 bases outside the gene matches. Germline V gene lookup returns CDR1 ENHRY and CDR2 SYGVKD. The CDR3 sequence is 19 residues long. DNA of the CDR3: TGTGCCATCAGTGATCCGAGGCTAGCGGGAGACCGCTCCTACAATGAGCAGTTCTTC. Protein: CAISDPRLAGDRSYNEQFF.

Only a few counts were recorded for this clonotype. This chain uses TRBV20-1 with TRBJ1-2; TRBD1 agrees at 10 bases. The CDR3 length is 14 residues. J gave up 4 bases and V 6 bases, and 8 bases lay outside the gene matches. Per germline, CDR1 DFQATT and CDR2 SNEGSKA (reference sequence). The CDR3 nucleotides are TGCAGTGCCCCGCAGACAGGGGGCTTCTATGGCTACACCTTC. Protein product: CSAPQTGGFYGYTF.

The V gene is TRBV20-1, the J gene TRBJ2-5; TRBD2 agrees at 10 bases. Germline values: CDR1 DFQATT, CDR2 SNEGSKA (reference sequence). With 3 bases clipped from V and 3 bases from J, the junction kept 7 bases outside the gene matches. This CDR3 contains 15 residues. DNA for the CDR3: TGCAGTGCTAGTTTCAAGAGCGGGAGGGAAGAGACCCAGTACTTC. Translated, it gives CSASFKSGREETQYF.

This clonotype appeared many times. V is TRBV27 and J is TRBJ2-2; D might be TRBD2 (6 bases). CDR1 is MNHEY and CDR2 is SMNVEV in the germline V gene (reference sequence). This CDR3 is 15 amino acids long. V was pared by 6 bases and J by 3 bases, with 14 bases between. CDR3 sequence reads: CASSFYGRDTGELFF. The CDR3 DNA is TGTGCCAGCAGCTTCTACGGGAGAGACACCGGGGAGCTGTTTTTT.

The chain uses TRBV4-1 and TRBJ2-3; D unresolved. Germline lookup yields CDR1 MGHRA and CDR2 YSYEKL. Deletions cut 1 base from V and 6 bases from J, with 8 bases between. This CDR3 contains 13 residues. The CDR3 here is CASSQGPEDTQYF. In nucleotides, the CDR3 is TGCGCCAGCAGCCAAGGGCCCGAGGATACGCAGTATTTT.

This clonotype was detected only a few times. The junction shows a germline mismatch at one end, possibly a read error. The chain recombines TRBV20-1 with TRBJ2-3; 10 bases map to TRBD2. The CDR3 contains 15 residues. The germline gives CDR1 DFQATT, CDR2 SNEGSKA (reference sequence). The CDR3 sequence: CSATRASGSKDTQYF. The CDR3 nucleotides read TGCAGTGCTACTAGGGCTAGCGGGAGCAAAGATACGCAGTATTTT.

The gene calls are TRBV5-1 and TRBJ1-1, with 9 bases matching TRBD1. J lost 4 bases, V lost 5 bases, and 9 bases had no gene match. Germline V lookup: CDR1 SGHRS, CDR2 YFSETQ. This CDR3 has 15 residues. CDR3 residues: CASSRTGARFTEAFF. The CDR3 nucleotides read TGCGCCAGCAGTCGGACAGGGGCTCGGTTCACTGAAGCTTTCTTT.

The J gene is TRBJ2-1, the V gene TRBV18; D remains ambiguous. The germline gives CDR1 KGHSH, CDR2 LQKENI. The V end was cut by 1 base, the J end by 7 bases, with 14 bases between. The CDR3 contains 15 residues. In DNA, the CDR3 is TGTGCCAGCTCACCACATACTTCGGCAGAAAATGAGCAGTTCTTC. Its translation: CASSPHTSAENEQFF.

This clonotype was picked up a small number of times. V and J are TRBV7-8 and TRBJ2-3; the D call may be TRBD1 or TRBD2 (5 bases each). Germline loops: CDR1 SGHVS, CDR2 FQNEAQ. This CDR3 is built from 15 residues. Trimming left V 5 bases short and J 1 base short, with 13 bases between. Written as DNA, the CDR3 is TGTGCCAGCAGCGCCTCCGTGGGGGGCACAGATACGCAGTATTTT. It yields the protein CASSASVGGTDTQYF. Full variable domain (outside the CDR3, taken from reference TRBV7-8 and TRBJ2-3): GAGVSQSPRYKVAKRGQDVALRCDPISGHVSLFWYQQALGQGPEFLTYFQNEAQLDKSGLPSDRFFAERPEGSVSTLKIQRTQQEDSAVYLCASSASVGGTDTQYFGPGTRLTVL.

The sample holds a few counts of this clonotype. V usage is TRBV3-1 and J usage is TRBJ1-1; no firm D call. CDR1 is LGHDT and CDR2 is YNNKEL in the germline V gene (reference sequence). CDR3 length: 14 residues. Trimming removed 4 bases at V and 0 bases at J, with 9 bases between. The CDR3 DNA sequence: TGTGCCAGCAGCCCTGCCATGATGAACACTGAAGCTTTCTTT. The encoded protein is CASSPAMMNTEAFF.

Notes on this clonotype: This may be a read error, as it is one base from a much larger clone. The rearrangement joins TRBV11-1 to TRBJ2-7; the D gene is possibly TRBD1 (5 bases). Germline V gene data show CDR1 as SGHAT and CDR2 as FQDESV (reference sequence). The CDR3 is made up of 14 amino acids. CDR3 bases: TGTGCCAGAAGCTTATCCAGGGAAGAATTCGAGCAGTACTTC. Amino acids: CARSLSREEFEQYF.